A single sample gave rise to the 30 T cell receptor beta chains below, sequenced in a study of blood T cells in healthy people across ages. A second PCR, run for about 7 to 11 cycles, used a sample-barcoded 5' primer plus a J-beta primer mix. TCRdb re-called the 5' RACE reads with MiXCR, one entry per CDR3 protein. The sample carries roughly 900,000 distinct CDR3 sequences, around 46% recorded once. Material for sequencing was blood. The receptors stem from a man between 25 and 39 years old in good health.

DNA for the CDR3: TGCAGCGTTGAGTGGGACAGTGGTTACAATGAGCAGTTCTTC. Its translation: CSVEWDSGYNEQFF. The J gene is TRBJ2-1, the V gene TRBV29-1, with 7 bases fitting TRBD1. CDR1 and CDR2 from the germline V gene are SQVTM and ANQGSEA. The CDR3 spans 14 residues. The V and J ends lost 3 bases and 4 bases, in that order; junction bases with no gene match: 6.

This rearrangement joins TRBV10-3 to TRBJ2-5; 7 bases line up with TRBD1. The trim removed 8 bases at V and 1 base at J, leaving 4 bases unmatched. There are 13 residues in the CDR3. Looked up from germline, CDR1 is ENHRY and CDR2 is SYGVKD. The CDR3 nucleotides read TGTGCCATCGAAACAGGGGTCCAAGAGACCCAGTACTTC. This encodes CAIETGVQETQYF.

This clonotype has just a few counts. V is TRBV20-1 and J is TRBJ2-5; D possibly corresponds to TRBD1 (5 bases). Per germline, CDR1 DFQATT and CDR2 SNEGSKA (reference sequence). Trimming took off 2 bases at V and 1 base at J, with 14 bases between the two ends. The CDR3 runs to 15 residues. The CDR3 nucleotides read TGCAGTGCTAGAATTCCAGGGATAATCCAAGAGACCCAGTACTTC. Protein sequence: CSARIPGIIQETQYF.

The chain links TRBV5-1 to TRBJ2-4, with 7 positions matching TRBD1. The CDR3 is 14 amino acids. Germline V gene lookup returns CDR1 SGHRS and CDR2 YFSETQ. V dropped 4 bases and J dropped 8; count of bases not matched to a gene: 9. This CDR3 reads CASSPDREGDIQYF. In DNA, the CDR3 is TGCGCCAGCAGCCCCGACAGGGAAGGGGACATTCAGTACTTC.

J is TRBJ2-5 and V is TRBV24-1, with D unresolved. Trimming shortened V by 0 bases and J by 0 bases, and 7 bases separated the two germline ends. CDR1 and CDR2 (germline): KGHDR, SFDVKD. The CDR3 loop spans 15 amino acids. As DNA, the CDR3 is TGTGCCACCAGTGATTTGGCCTCAGACCAAGAGACCCAGTACTTC. This sequence encodes CATSDLASDQETQYF.

The chain uses TRBV13 and TRBJ2-1; 8 positions match TRBD1. The junction had 4 bases not matched to a gene; V was cut back by 6 bases and J by 6 bases. The CDR3 loop spans 13 amino acids. Germline V CDR1 and CDR2: PRHDT, FYEKMQ (reference sequence). CDR3 nucleotide sequence: TGTGCCAGCAGGGGGGACAGGAGCAATGAGCAGTTCTTC. Encoded protein: CASRGDRSNEQFF.

The V gene is TRBV7-2, the J gene TRBJ2-3; either TRBD1 or TRBD2 may supply D (5 bases each). Trimming pared 10 bases from V and 0 bases from J, leaving 17 bases between. Germline-derived CDR1 and CDR2 are SGHTA and FQGNSA. The CDR3 loop spans 15 amino acids. CDR3 sequence (DNA): TGTGCCACCACAGTCGGGGCTACTAGCACAGATACGCAGTATTTT. This sequence encodes CATTVGATSTDTQYF.

This chain joins TRBV6-2 or TRBV6-3 and TRBJ2-5, with TRBD1 as a possible D gene (6 bases). The length of the CDR3 is 12 residues. Looked up from germline, CDR1 is MNHEY and CDR2 is SVGEGT. The V and J ends lost 7 bases and 5 bases respectively, with 11 bases between them. The CDR3 nucleotides read TGTGCCAGCACGGACAGCCTTGAGACCCAGTACTTC. It codes for CASTDSLETQYF.

The chain recombines TRBV9 with TRBJ2-5; D gene ambiguous. The CDR3 length is 15 residues. Trimming stripped 0 bases from V and 4 bases from J, with 13 bases between. Looked up from germline, CDR1 is SGDLS and CDR2 is YYNGEE. CDR3 region: CASSVGTGPLETQYF. The CDR3 DNA reads as TGTGCCAGCAGCGTAGGTACTGGACCGTTAGAGACCCAGTACTTC.

The chain links TRBV7-2 to TRBJ1-4; D call uncertain. Trimming took 5 bases from V and 5 from J, leaving 12 bases between them. This CDR3 is built from 14 residues. Per germline, CDR1 SGHTA and CDR2 FQGNSA. CDR3 region: CASSVDGRNEKLFF. As DNA, the CDR3 is TGTGCCAGCAGCGTAGATGGCAGAAATGAAAAACTGTTTTTT.

Worth noting for this clonotype: A much larger clone differs by one base, so this may be a read error. This chain connects TRBV28 to TRBJ2-4; TRBD1 matches 9 bases. From germline, CDR1 is MDHEN and CDR2 SYDVKM. The CDR3 runs 17 residues. Trimming removed 6 bases from V and 2 bases from J; junction bases left unmatched: 11. CDR3 sequence: CASSLLTGGSTKNIQYF. In DNA, the CDR3 is TGTGCCAGCAGCCTGCTGACAGGGGGTTCGACCAAAAACATTCAGTACTTC.

Remarks on this clonotype: Germline is not matched at one junction end, which may reflect a read error. The chain recombines TRBV7-2 with TRBJ2-7, with no clear D. Germline V gene sequence: CDR1 SGHTA, CDR2 FQGNSA. CDR3 length equals 13 residues. Here the CDR3 reads CVSSLEPQYEQYF. CDR3 in DNA: TGTGTCAGCAGCTTAGAACCTCAATACGAGCAGTACTTC.

The CDR3 sequence: CASSREVLGVGYTF. The CDR3 DNA reads TGTGCCAGCAGCCGGGAAGTCCTTGGGGTCGGCTACACCTTC. J is TRBJ1-2 and V is TRBV7-6; D unclear. Germline V gives CDR1 SGHVS, CDR2 FNYEAQ. CDR3 length equals 14 residues. Trimming cost V 5 bases and J 8 bases, with 18 bases left between them.

The rearrangement uses TRBV27 and TRBJ2-1; 9 positions match TRBD2. The CDR3 spans 11 residues. The germline V gene has CDR1 MNHEY and CDR2 SMNVEV (reference sequence). The trim removed 6 bases at V and 12 bases at J, leaving 3 bases unmatched. CDR3 in amino acids: CASRRGGGQFF. In nucleotides, the CDR3 is TGTGCCAGCAGGCGGGGGGGCGGGCAGTTCTTC.

The sample holds many counts of this clonotype. The rearrangement joins TRBV7-2 to TRBJ1-4; D unresolved. The V gene lost 1 base and the J gene lost 8 bases, with 2 bases spanning the gap. The CDR3 is 11 amino acids. In germline, CDR1 is SGHTA, CDR2 FQGNSA. Here the CDR3 reads CASSLDEKLFF. In DNA, the CDR3 is TGTGCCAGCAGCTTAGACGAAAAACTGTTTTTT.

There are a few counts of this clonotype. This chain links TRBV27 with TRBJ1-2; 9 bases are a match to TRBD1. V lost 7 bases to trimming and J lost 8 bases; unmatched junction nucleotides: 11. The germline V gene has CDR1 MNHEY and CDR2 SMNVEV (reference sequence). The CDR3 extends over 14 amino acids. The CDR3 DNA sequence: TGTGCCAGCATGACACGGGACAGGGCATCGGGCTACACCTTC. Its protein product is CASMTRDRASGYTF.

This clonotype has just a few counts. The rearrangement joins TRBV14 to TRBJ1-4; weak D call: TRBD1 (5 bases). CDR3 size: 14 residues. In germline, CDR1 is SGHDN, CDR2 FVKESK. Deletions cut 7 bases from V and 8 bases from J, with 17 bases between. The CDR3 sequence: CASTDGAHLEKLFF. In DNA form, the CDR3 reads TGTGCCAGCACGGACGGGGCGCATCTGGAAAAACTGTTTTTT.

The CDR3 is CASSEEGSRNSPLHF. DNA of the CDR3: TGTGCCAGCAGTGAGGAGGGCTCGCGTAATTCACCCCTCCACTTT. The gene calls are TRBV6-1 and TRBJ1-6, with D unresolved. This CDR3 spans 15 amino acids. Germline CDR1 reads MNHNS; CDR2 reads SASEGT. Trimming shortened V by 3 bases and J by 6 bases, and 12 bases separated the two germline ends.

The chain couples TRBV29-1 to TRBJ2-1, with D possibly called TRBD1 or TRBD2 (6 bases each). Germline CDR1 reads SQVTM; CDR2 reads ANQGSEA. The CDR3 is 13 residues long. Between the trimmed V and J ends, which lost 7 bases and 4 bases, there was a span of 14 bases. In nucleotides, the CDR3 is TGCAGCGACGTGGGGGGCCTGTACAATGAGCAGTTCTTC. It yields the protein CSDVGGLYNEQFF.

The CDR3 DNA is TGTGCCAGCAGTTACGCGAGCCAGTTGGATCAGCCCCAGCATTTT. Amino acid sequence: CASSYASQLDQPQHF. The chain links TRBV6-6 to TRBJ1-5; D is ambiguous. V shed 2 bases and J shed 5 bases, with 13 bases lying between them. The germline V gene encodes CDR1 MNHNY and CDR2 SVGAGI (reference sequence). CDR3 length: 15 residues.

This clonotype came up a few times. This rearrangement joins TRBV29-1 to TRBJ2-3; 10 bases align to TRBD1. CDR1 is SQVTM, CDR2 ANQGSEA, per germline. V dropped 4 bases and J dropped 7; count of bases not matched to a gene: 5. The CDR3 consists of 13 residues. DNA for the CDR3: TGCAGCGTTGGGACAGGGGGGTCGAATACGCAGTATTTT. Amino acids: CSVGTGGSNTQYF.

The rearrangement uses TRBV28 and TRBJ1-6, with D possibly matching TRBD1 (6 bases). The CDR3 runs to 15 residues. The germline CDR1 and CDR2 sequences are MDHEN and SYDVKM. Between the trimmed V and J ends, which lost 5 bases and 5 bases, there was a span of 13 bases. The CDR3 DNA is TGTGCCAGCAGTCGCATCAACAGGGATAATTCACCCCTCCACTTT. This translates into CASSRINRDNSPLHF.

On this clonotype: At one end the junction does not follow the germline gene, possibly because of a read error. The chain combines TRBV6-5 with TRBJ2-3, with TRBD1 matching over 9 bases. The CDR3 extends over 19 amino acids. Germline CDR1 is MNHEY and CDR2 is SVGAGI. This CDR3 reads CAGSYSSGTGSLYTDTQYF. The CDR3 DNA is TGTGCCGGCAGTTACTCGAGTGGGACAGGGAGCCTTTACACAGATACGCAGTATTTT.

This chain links TRBV4-1 with TRBJ2-3; 9 bases are shared with TRBD2. The germline CDR1 and CDR2 sequences are MGHRA and YSYEKL. The CDR3 is 14 residues long. Trimming took 7 bases from V and 4 from J; bases not matched to a gene: 6. CDR3 DNA: TGCGCCAGCAAGCGGGAGGTGGGGGCAGATACGCAGTATTTT. Its protein is CASKREVGADTQYF.

This clonotype came up a few times. CDR3 sequence: CASSISGELYNEQYF. The CDR3 DNA reads as TGCGCCAGCAGTATTTCGGGGGAGCTTTACAATGAGCAGTACTTC. J is TRBJ2-5 and V is TRBV5-1, with a possible D match to TRBD2 (6 bases). Germline V CDR1 and CDR2: SGHRS, YFSETQ. V was trimmed by 5 bases and J by 11 bases, leaving 25 bases between them. The CDR3 runs 15 residues.

In its sample, this clonotype was seen a few times. V gene TRBV20-1 combines with J gene TRBJ2-5; possible D gene TRBD1, 6 bases. CDR1 is DFQATT and CDR2 is SNEGSKA in the germline V gene (reference sequence). The germline V and J ends were trimmed by 4 bases and 2 bases, with 14 bases remaining between them. The CDR3 contains 14 residues. The CDR3 loop reads CSATTGLDQETQYF. The CDR3 DNA sequence: TGCAGTGCTACCACAGGGTTGGATCAAGAGACCCAGTACTTC.

A few counts support this clonotype. This chain connects TRBV3-1 to TRBJ2-3; 7 bases match TRBD2. Germline-derived CDR1 and CDR2 are LGHDT and YNNKEL (reference sequence). Trimming removed 0 bases from V and 5 bases from J; junction bases left unmatched: 5. The CDR3 covers 15 residues. CDR3 in DNA: TGTGCCAGCAGCCAAGAGAGCGGGATTGAAGATACGCAGTATTTT. It yields the protein CASSQESGIEDTQYF.

Remarks on this clonotype: Given a much more abundant clone one base away, this may be a read error. This chain uses TRBV25-1 with TRBJ2-7; no clear D gene. V was trimmed by 3 bases and J by 2 bases, leaving 5 bases between them. Germline-derived CDR1 and CDR2 are MGHDK and SYGVNS. CDR3 length: 12 residues. As DNA, the CDR3 is TGTGCCAGCAGTGACAGTCCCTACGAGCAGTACTTC. This gives the protein CASSDSPYEQYF.

This clonotype has just a few counts. The rearrangement uses TRBV24-1 and TRBJ2-5; perhaps D is TRBD1 or TRBD2 (5 bases each). CDR1 is KGHDR, CDR2 SFDVKD, per germline. The CDR3 is 13 amino acids. V dropped 7 bases and J dropped 1 base, with 9 bases sitting between them. The CDR3 DNA follows: TGTGCCACCAGCCGGGGCAGCCAAGAGACCCAGTACTTC. It codes for CATSRGSQETQYF.

This clonotype has more than one count but fewer than ten. This chain connects TRBV4-1 to TRBJ2-5, with no clear D. The length of the CDR3 is 15 residues. Germline assignment: CDR1 MGHRA and CDR2 YSYEKL. The ends were cut back, 0 bases at V and 0 bases at J, with 8 bases in the middle. The CDR3 reads CASSQDLADQETQYF. Written as DNA, the CDR3 is TGCGCCAGCAGCCAAGATCTGGCAGACCAAGAGACCCAGTACTTC.